These 7 T cell receptor beta chains share one sample of origin, sequenced in a study of blood T cell repertoires in COVID-19. Assay: immunoSEQ multiplex PCR; the TCRdb copy retains only in-frame clones and omits some. The sample lists under 450,000 clones, around four fifths seen once, with 5% to 5.5% in the top ten. Material for sequencing was PBMCs or T cells enriched from blood (not recorded which). The origin of the receptors is a woman aged 50 to 60 who had recovered from COVID-19.

This chain connects TRBV5-4 to TRBJ1-2, with TRBD1 as a possible D gene (6 bases). Germline V lookup: CDR1 SGHNT, CDR2 YYREEE (reference sequence). CDR3 size: 15 residues. V shed 2 bases and J shed 4 bases, with 15 bases lying between them. The CDR3 sequence is CASSLYGQKIYGYTF. The DNA for the CDR3 is TGTGCCAGCAGCTTATATGGACAGAAGATCTATGGCTACACCTTC.

V gene TRBV20-1 combines with J gene TRBJ1-1; 7 bases fit TRBD1. Trimming at V came to 5 bases and at J to 7 bases, leaving 4 bases not matched to a gene. The CDR3 extends over 11 amino acids. The germline V gene has CDR1 DFQATT and CDR2 SNEGSKA (reference sequence). The CDR3 DNA reads TGCAGTGCTTCCCGGACAGGTGAAGCTTTCTTT. This codes for CSASRTGEAFF.

This clone was seen only a few times. V gene TRBV7-3 combines with J gene TRBJ2-1, with D unclear. The germline V gene has CDR1 SGHTA and CDR2 FQGTGA. The CDR3 loop spans 11 amino acids. With 4 bases removed from V and 7 bases from J, the gap between germline ends came to 5 bases. Here the CDR3 DNA reads TGTGCCAGCAGCTCCCGGAATGAGCAGTTCTTC. Amino acid sequence: CASSSRNEQFF. Drawing the rest from reference TRBV7-3 and TRBJ2-1, the complete variable domain is GAGVSQTPSNKVTEKGKYVELRCDPISGHTALYWYRQSLGQGPEFLIYFQGTGAADDSGLPNDRFFAVRPEGSVSTLKIQRTERGDSAVYLCASSSRNEQFFGPGTRLTVL.

CDR3 DNA sequence: TGCGCCAGCAGCCTCGAGGGAGGGGATGAGCAGTTCTTC. Its translation is CASSLEGGDEQFF. V is TRBV5-1 and J is TRBJ2-1; 7 nucleotides match TRBD2. The V gene end was trimmed by 4 bases and the J gene end by 8 bases; junction bases not matched to a gene: 6. The CDR3 has 13 residues. Germline V gene sequence: CDR1 SGHRS, CDR2 YFSETQ.

Comment on this clone: Other nucleotide sequences from this sample produce the same CDR3. V and J are TRBV29-1 and TRBJ1-5; 7 nucleotides align to TRBD1. The CDR3 is 12 amino acids. Germline trimming cut 4 bases from V and 5 bases from J; bases unmatched to any gene: 2. The germline CDR1 and CDR2 sequences are SQVTM and ANQGSEA. In DNA form, the CDR3 reads TGCAGCGTTGCAGGGGGAGATCAGCCCCAGCATTTT. Translating gives CSVAGGDQPQHF.

V usage is TRBV4-3 and J usage is TRBJ2-7, with a weak D call TRBD1 (6 bases). V was clipped by 0 bases and J by 6 bases, with 12 bases between them. The CDR3 covers 14 residues. Germline V lookup: CDR1 LGHNA, CDR2 YSLEER. CDR3 nucleotide sequence: TGCGCCAGCAGCCAAGACCGGACAGCCGGCGAGCAGTACTTC. Its protein product is CASSQDRTAGEQYF.

The rearrangement uses TRBV3-1 (or the pseudogene TRBV3-2) and TRBJ2-5; 8 nucleotides agree with TRBD2. V shed 3 bases, J shed 5 bases, and the junction held 5 bases outside the gene matches. Germline assignment: CDR1 LGHDT and CDR2 YNNKEL (reference sequence). The length of the CDR3 is 14 residues. This CDR3 is CASSQGVAGETQYF. The DNA of the CDR3 is TGTGCCAGCAGCCAGGGGGTAGCGGGGGAGACCCAGTACTTC.